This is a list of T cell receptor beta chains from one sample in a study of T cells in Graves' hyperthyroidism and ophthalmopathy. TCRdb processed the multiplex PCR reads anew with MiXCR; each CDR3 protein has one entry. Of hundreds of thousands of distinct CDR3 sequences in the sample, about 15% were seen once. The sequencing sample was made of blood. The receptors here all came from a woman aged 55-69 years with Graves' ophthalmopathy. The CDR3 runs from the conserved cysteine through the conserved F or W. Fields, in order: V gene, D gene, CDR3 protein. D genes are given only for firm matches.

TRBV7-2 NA CASSPGGRMRTEAFF
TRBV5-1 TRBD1 CASSSTGGWNEQYF
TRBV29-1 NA CSVRSGATEAFF
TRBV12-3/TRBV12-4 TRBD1 CASRQTGRAFF
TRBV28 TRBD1 CASRRPGDRVYEQYF
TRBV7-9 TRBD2 CASSLVRDWGGDNEQFF
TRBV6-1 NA CASRRTGRDGYTF
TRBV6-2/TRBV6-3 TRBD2 CASLLALAVPSREQYF
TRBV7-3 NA CASSQGGLQETQYF
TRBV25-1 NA CASSGFFGISNTGELFF
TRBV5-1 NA CASSPGGAGANTGELFF
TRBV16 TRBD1 CASSQSGTGGEPQHF
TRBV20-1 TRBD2 CSATLAGGGETQYF
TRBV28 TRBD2 CASSRAGVTKRAQYF
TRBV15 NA CATSRGRGNEQFF
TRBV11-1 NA CASSSRRYEQYF
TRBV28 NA CASSPARVGTQYF
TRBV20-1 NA CSARAGFHGYNEQFF
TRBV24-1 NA CATSDPTGPADTQYF
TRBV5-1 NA CASSSGAGDTQYF
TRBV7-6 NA CASSSQGKRQPQHF
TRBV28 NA CASSLNNLSGELLF
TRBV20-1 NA CSARADRYNEQFF
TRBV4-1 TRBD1 CASSQTGSRNTEAFF
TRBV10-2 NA CASRGRTETTTEQYF
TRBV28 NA CATRIRGDSYNEQFF
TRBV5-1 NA CASSWPGTDTQYF
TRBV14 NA CASSQDRSMQYF
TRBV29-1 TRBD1 CSVDRTGTGYGYTF
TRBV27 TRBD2 CASSLRLAGFNEQFF
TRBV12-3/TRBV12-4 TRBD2 CASRGGWGDTQYF
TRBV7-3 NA CASSSEGGLRGDEQFF
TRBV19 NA CASAAGPSYEQYF
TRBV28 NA CASFASAQPDTGELFF
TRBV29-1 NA CSVYSGTPYEQYF
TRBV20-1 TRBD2 CSARMGAGGAYEQYF
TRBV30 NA CAWSVDYLPPADTQYF